The 14 T cell receptor beta chains below were found in one sample sequenced in a study of shared clonotypes between healthy human individuals. Clones were read by immunoSEQ multiplex PCR, and TCRdb kept only the in-frame ones, dropping some. The sample lists some 1,900,000 clones; approximately 95% were seen once. CD8 cells classed as naive were CD45RO-negative and positively selected for CCR7, excluding terminally differentiated effector memory CD45RA+ cells. Material for sequencing was naive CD8+ T cells sorted from blood. These receptors came from a man between 18 and 29 years old in good health.

This chain connects TRBV6-1 to TRBJ2-1; perhaps TRBD2 as D (6 bases). Germline assignment: CDR1 MNHNS and CDR2 SASEGT. Trimming took 0 bases from V and 12 from J, leaving 12 bases between them. The CDR3 consists of 13 residues. CDR3 coding DNA: TGTGCCAGCAGTGAAGCGCTGGGGGGAGGGCAGTTCTTC. Amino acids: CASSEALGGGQFF.

V is TRBV7-3 and J is TRBJ2-2; D remains unclear. CDR1 is SGHTA and CDR2 is FQGTGA in the germline V gene. Between the trimmed V and J ends, which lost 6 bases and 3 bases, there was a span of 8 bases. CDR3 size: 13 residues. The CDR3, as DNA: TGTGCCAGCAGGAGAGGAGACACCGGGGAGCTGTTTTTT. Encoded protein: CASRRGDTGELFF. The entire variable domain, with the rest obtained from reference TRBV7-3 and TRBJ2-2, is as follows: GAGVSQTPSNKVTEKGKYVELRCDPISGHTALYWYRQSLGQGPEFLIYFQGTGAADDSGLPNDRFFAVRPEGSVSTLKIQRTERGDSAVYLCASRRGDTGELFFGEGSRLTVL.

The chain has TRBV6-4 and TRBJ1-6; 9 positions match TRBD1. V dropped 7 bases and J dropped 9; count of bases not matched to a gene: 4. The CDR3 sequence is 13 residues long. Germline loops: CDR1 MRHNA, CDR2 SNTAGT. CDR3: CASKEQGASPLHF. DNA for the CDR3: TGTGCCAGCAAGGAACAGGGGGCTTCACCCCTCCACTTT.

V is TRBV12-5 and J is TRBJ2-5; the D call may be TRBD1 or TRBD2 (6 bases each). CDR1 is LGHNT, CDR2 FRNRAP, per germline. This CDR3 spans 14 amino acids. V was cut by 3 bases and J by 8 bases, with 16 bases left in between. DNA of the CDR3: TGTGCTAGTGGTTTAGACATCGGGGGCCCTACCCAGTACTTC. This codes for CASGLDIGGPTQYF. The full variable domain, with the rest looked up from reference TRBV12-5 and TRBJ2-5, is DARVTQTPRHKVTEMGQEVTMRCQPILGHNTVFWYRQTMMQGLELLAYFRNRAPLDDSGMPKDRFSAEMPDATLATLKIQPSEPRDSAVYFCASGLDIGGPTQYFGPGTRLLVL.

V usage is TRBV29-1 and J usage is TRBJ2-7, with 7 bases matching TRBD1. The germline V gene encodes CDR1 SQVTM and CDR2 ANQGSEA. CDR3 length: 14 residues. The J segment lost 5 bases and the V segment lost 5 bases, leaving 12 bases of the junction unmatched. CDR3 nucleotide sequence: TGCAGCGTTTCTACAGGGGTTGGCTTAAACGAGCAGTACTTC. Its translation is CSVSTGVGLNEQYF.

The chain carries TRBV28 and TRBJ1-2; 8 bases align to TRBD1. Germline CDR1 reads MDHEN; CDR2 reads SYDVKM. The CDR3 is 14 amino acids. J lost 2 bases, V lost 6 bases, and 5 bases had no gene match. The CDR3 protein is CASRIQGDNYGYTF. CDR3 sequence (DNA): TGTGCCAGCAGGATACAGGGGGACAACTATGGCTACACCTTC.

The chain employs TRBV28 and TRBJ2-5; TRBD1 might be the D (7 bases). Germline CDR1 reads MDHEN; CDR2 reads SYDVKM. CDR3 size: 14 residues. V lost 10 bases and J 5 bases, leaving 20 bases between the germline ends. The CDR3 spells CATQGDRAGETQYF. The CDR3 DNA is TGTGCCACCCAGGGAGACAGGGCGGGGGAGACCCAGTACTTC.

This rearrangement joins TRBV28 to TRBJ2-7, with 8 nucleotides matching TRBD1. Germline assignment: CDR1 MDHEN and CDR2 SYDVKM. CDR3 length equals 15 residues. J was trimmed by 2 bases and V by 6 bases; bases with no gene match: 9. CDR3 sequence (DNA): TGTGCCAGCAGCATATCCTTACAGGGGGCCTACGAGCAGTACTTC. This encodes CASSISLQGAYEQYF.

On this clone itself: Distinct nucleotide sequences in the sample also encode this CDR3. V gene TRBV5-1 combines with J gene TRBJ1-1; D call uncertain. The V gene lost 0 bases and the J gene lost 4 bases, with 7 bases spanning the gap. Per germline, CDR1 SGHRS and CDR2 YFSETQ. The CDR3 loop spans 13 amino acids. The CDR3 reads CASSLGGATEAFF. The DNA of the CDR3 is TGCGCCAGCAGCTTGGGAGGCGCCACTGAAGCTTTCTTT.

The chain employs TRBV6-6 and TRBJ2-1; 8 bases line up with TRBD1. The trim removed 1 base at V and 6 bases at J, leaving 5 bases unmatched. Germline V gives CDR1 MNHNY, CDR2 SVGAGI (reference sequence). The CDR3 runs to 15 residues. The CDR3, as DNA: TGTGCCAGCAGTTACTGGGGACAGGCCAGCAATGAGCAGTTCTTC. Translating gives CASSYWGQASNEQFF.

Points on this clone: Different DNA sequences within this sample yield the same CDR3. The J gene is TRBJ2-1, the V gene TRBV6-5; D is unclear. Trimming shortened V by 3 bases and J by 9 bases, and 6 bases separated the two germline ends. The CDR3 length is 11 residues. The germline CDR1 and CDR2 sequences are MNHEY and SVGAGI. The CDR3 DNA is TGTGCCAGCAGTTATGGGTTTGAGCAGTTCTTC. Amino acids: CASSYGFEQFF.

The V gene is TRBV6-6, the J gene TRBJ2-7; D is unresolved. This CDR3 is 13 amino acids long. From germline, CDR1 is MNHNY and CDR2 SVGAGI (reference sequence). Between the trimmed V and J ends, which lost 4 bases and 1 base, there was a span of 8 bases. CDR3 sequence: CASSSAVSYEQYF. The CDR3 nucleotides read TGTGCCAGCAGTTCGGCAGTATCCTACGAGCAGTACTTC.

This sequence joins TRBV27 and TRBJ2-6; D possibly matches TRBD1 or TRBD2 (6 bases each). The ends were cut back, 8 bases at V and 0 bases at J, with 17 bases in the middle. Germline V gene data show CDR1 as MNHEY and CDR2 as SMNVEV (reference sequence). The CDR3 totals 17 residues. This chain's CDR3 is CASHGGRAGSGANVLTF. For the CDR3, the DNA is TGTGCCAGCCACGGGGGCAGAGCGGGCTCTGGGGCCAACGTCCTGACTTTC.

The gene calls are TRBV7-3 and TRBJ2-1; D not certain. Germline CDR1 reads SGHTA; CDR2 reads FQGTGA. The CDR3 length is 17 residues. Trimming removed 2 bases at V and 0 bases at J, with 14 bases between. The CDR3 DNA follows: TGTGCCAGCAGCTTATATGGTCCAGCCAGCTCCTACAATGAGCAGTTCTTC. It translates to CASSLYGPASSYNEQFF.